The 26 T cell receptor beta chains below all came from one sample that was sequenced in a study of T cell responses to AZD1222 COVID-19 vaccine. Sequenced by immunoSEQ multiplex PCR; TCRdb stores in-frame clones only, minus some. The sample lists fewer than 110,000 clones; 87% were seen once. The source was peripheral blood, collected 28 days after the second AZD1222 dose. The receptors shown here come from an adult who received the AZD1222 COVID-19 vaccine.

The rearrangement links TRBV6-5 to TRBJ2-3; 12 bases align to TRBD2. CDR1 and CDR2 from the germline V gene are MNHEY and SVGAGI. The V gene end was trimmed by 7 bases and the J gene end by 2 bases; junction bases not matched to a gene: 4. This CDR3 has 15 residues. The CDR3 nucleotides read TGTGCCAGCACTGCTAGCGGGGGGGACACAGATACGCAGTATTTT. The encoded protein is CASTASGGDTDTQYF.

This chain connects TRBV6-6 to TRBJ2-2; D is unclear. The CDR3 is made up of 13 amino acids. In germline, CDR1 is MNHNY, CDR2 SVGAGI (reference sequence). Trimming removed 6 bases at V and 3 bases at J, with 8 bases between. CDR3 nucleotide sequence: TGTGCCAGCAGCGGGTCATACACCGGGGAGCTGTTTTTT. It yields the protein CASSGSYTGELFF.

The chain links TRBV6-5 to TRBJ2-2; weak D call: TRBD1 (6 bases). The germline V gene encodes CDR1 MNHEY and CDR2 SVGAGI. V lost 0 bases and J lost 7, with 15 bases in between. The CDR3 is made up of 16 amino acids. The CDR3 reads CASSYSLPGAGGELFF. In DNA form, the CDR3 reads TGTGCCAGCAGTTACTCTTTGCCAGGGGCGGGCGGGGAGCTGTTTTTT.

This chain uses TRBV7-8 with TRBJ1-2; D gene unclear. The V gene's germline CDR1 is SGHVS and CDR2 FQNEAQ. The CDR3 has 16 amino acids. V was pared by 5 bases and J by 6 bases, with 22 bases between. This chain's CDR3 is CASSRGLLRERDGYTF. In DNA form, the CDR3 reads TGTGCCAGCAGCCGCGGACTTCTGCGGGAACGAGATGGCTACACCTTC.

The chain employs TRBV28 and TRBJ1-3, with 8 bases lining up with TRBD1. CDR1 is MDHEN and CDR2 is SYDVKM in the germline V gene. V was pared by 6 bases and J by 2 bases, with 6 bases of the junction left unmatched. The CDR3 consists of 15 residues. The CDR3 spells CASSLTGEAGNTIYF. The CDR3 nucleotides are TGTGCCAGCAGCCTGACAGGGGAAGCTGGAAACACCATATATTTT.

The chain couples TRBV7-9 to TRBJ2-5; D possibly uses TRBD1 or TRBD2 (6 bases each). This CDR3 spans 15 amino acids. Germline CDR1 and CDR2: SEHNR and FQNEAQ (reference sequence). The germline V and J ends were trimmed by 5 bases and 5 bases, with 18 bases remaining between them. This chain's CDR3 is CASSPTGSQGETQYF. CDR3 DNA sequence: TGTGCCAGCAGCCCGACCGGGAGCCAGGGGGAGACCCAGTACTTC.

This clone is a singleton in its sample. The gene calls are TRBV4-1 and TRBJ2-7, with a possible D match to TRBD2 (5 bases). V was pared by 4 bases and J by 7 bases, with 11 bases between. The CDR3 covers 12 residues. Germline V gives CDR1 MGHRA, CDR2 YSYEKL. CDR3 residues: CASSLSSGEQYF. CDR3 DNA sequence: TGCGCCAGCAGCCTTAGCTCGGGGGAGCAGTACTTC.

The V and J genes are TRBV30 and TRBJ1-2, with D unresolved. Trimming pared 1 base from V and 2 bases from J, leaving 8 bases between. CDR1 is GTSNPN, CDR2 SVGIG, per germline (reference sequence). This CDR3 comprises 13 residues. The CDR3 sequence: CAWSAPRNYGYTF. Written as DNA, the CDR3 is TGTGCCTGGAGTGCCCCTAGGAACTATGGCTACACCTTC.

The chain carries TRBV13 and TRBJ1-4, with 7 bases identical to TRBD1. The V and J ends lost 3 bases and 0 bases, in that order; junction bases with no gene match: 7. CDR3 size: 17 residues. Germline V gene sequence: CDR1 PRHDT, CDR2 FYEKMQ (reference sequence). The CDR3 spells CASSFQTGTATNEKLFF. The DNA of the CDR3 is TGTGCCAGCAGCTTCCAGACCGGGACAGCAACTAATGAAAAACTGTTTTTT. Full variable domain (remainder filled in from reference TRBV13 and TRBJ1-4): AAGVIQSPRHLIKEKRETATLKCYPIPRHDTVYWYQQGPGQDPQFLISFYEKMQSDKGSIPDRFSAQQFSDYHSELNMSSLELGDSALYFCASSFQTGTATNEKLFFGSGTQLSVL.

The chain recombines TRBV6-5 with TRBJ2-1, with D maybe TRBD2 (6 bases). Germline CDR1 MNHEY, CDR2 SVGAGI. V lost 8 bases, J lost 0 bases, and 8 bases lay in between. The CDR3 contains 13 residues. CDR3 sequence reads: CASREFSYNEQFF. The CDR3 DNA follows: TGTGCCAGCCGGGAGTTCTCCTACAATGAGCAGTTCTTC.

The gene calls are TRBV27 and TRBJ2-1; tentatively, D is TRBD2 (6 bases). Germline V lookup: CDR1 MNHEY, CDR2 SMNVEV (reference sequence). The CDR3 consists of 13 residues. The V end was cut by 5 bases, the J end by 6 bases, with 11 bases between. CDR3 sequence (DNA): TGTGCCAGCAGTGGGGGGACTGGCAATGAGCAGTTCTTC. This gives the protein CASSGGTGNEQFF.

The CDR3 region is CASSPTSGGAAYNEQFF. The CDR3 DNA follows: TGCGCCAGCAGCCCGACTAGCGGGGGGGCCGCCTACAATGAGCAGTTCTTC. The chain carries TRBV5-1 and TRBJ2-1; 14 positions match TRBD2. In germline, CDR1 is SGHRS, CDR2 YFSETQ. This CDR3 contains 17 residues. V dropped 4 bases and J dropped 2; count of bases not matched to a gene: 5.

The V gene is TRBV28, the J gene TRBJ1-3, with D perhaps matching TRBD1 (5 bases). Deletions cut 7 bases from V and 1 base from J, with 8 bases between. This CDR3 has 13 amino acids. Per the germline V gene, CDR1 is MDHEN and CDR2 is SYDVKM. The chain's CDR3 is CASNPGSGNTIYF. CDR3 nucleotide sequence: TGTGCCAGCAATCCAGGGTCTGGAAACACCATATATTTT.

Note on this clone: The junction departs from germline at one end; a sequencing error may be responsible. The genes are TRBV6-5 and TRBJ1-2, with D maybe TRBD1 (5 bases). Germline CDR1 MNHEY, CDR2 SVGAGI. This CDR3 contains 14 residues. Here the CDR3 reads CASRFKGSKYGYTF. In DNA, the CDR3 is TGTGCCAGCAGATTTAAGGGGTCTAAGTATGGCTACACCTTC.

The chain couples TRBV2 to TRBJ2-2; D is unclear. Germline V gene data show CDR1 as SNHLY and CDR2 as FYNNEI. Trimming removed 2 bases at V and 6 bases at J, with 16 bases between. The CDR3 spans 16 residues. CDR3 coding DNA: TGTGCCAGCAGTGAATGGGTCAGTTCAGTCGCCGGGGAGCTGTTTTTT. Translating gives CASSEWVSSVAGELFF.

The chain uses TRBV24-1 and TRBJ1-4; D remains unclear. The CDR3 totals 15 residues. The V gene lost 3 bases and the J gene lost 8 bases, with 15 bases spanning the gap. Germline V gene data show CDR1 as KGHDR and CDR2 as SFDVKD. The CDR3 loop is CATSDARVPGEKLFF. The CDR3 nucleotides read TGTGCCACCAGTGATGCACGCGTGCCGGGGGAAAAACTGTTTTTT.

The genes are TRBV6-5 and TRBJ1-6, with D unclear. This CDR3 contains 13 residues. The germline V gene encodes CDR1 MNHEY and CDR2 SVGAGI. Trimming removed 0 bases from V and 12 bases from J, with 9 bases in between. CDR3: CASSYSFRQPLHF. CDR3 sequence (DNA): TGTGCCAGCAGTTACTCATTCCGCCAACCCCTCCACTTT.

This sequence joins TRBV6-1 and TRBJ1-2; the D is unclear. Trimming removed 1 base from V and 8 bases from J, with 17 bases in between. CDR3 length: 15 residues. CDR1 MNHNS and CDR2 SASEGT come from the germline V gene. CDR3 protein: CASSEGVSGAMGYTF. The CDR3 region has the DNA TGTGCCAGCAGTGAAGGGGTCTCAGGTGCCATGGGCTACACCTTC.

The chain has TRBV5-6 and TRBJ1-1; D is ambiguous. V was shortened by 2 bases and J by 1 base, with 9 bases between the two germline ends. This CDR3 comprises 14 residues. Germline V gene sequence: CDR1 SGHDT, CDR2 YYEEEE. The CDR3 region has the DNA TGTGCCAGCAGCTTCGGGGTGGCGAACACTGAAGCTTTCTTT. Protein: CASSFGVANTEAFF.

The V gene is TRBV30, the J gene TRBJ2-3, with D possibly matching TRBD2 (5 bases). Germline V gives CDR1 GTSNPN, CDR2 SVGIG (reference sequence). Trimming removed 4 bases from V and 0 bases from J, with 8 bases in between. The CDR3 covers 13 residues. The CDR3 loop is CAWNGESTDTQYF. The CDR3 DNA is TGTGCCTGGAACGGGGAGAGCACAGATACGCAGTATTTT.

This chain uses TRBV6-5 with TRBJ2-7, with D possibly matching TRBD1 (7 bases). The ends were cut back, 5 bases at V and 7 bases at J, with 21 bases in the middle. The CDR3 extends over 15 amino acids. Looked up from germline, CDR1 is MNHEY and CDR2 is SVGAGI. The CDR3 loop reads CASSLRTQGGGEQYF. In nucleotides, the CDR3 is TGTGCCAGCAGTCTTCGGACCCAGGGGGGTGGAGAGCAGTACTTC.

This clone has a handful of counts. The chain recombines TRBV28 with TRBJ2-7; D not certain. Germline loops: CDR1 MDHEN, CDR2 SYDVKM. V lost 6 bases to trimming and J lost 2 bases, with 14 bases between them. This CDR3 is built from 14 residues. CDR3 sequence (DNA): TGTGCCAGCAGCCCCTCTTCAGAGACCTACGAGCAGTACTTC. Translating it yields CASSPSSETYEQYF.

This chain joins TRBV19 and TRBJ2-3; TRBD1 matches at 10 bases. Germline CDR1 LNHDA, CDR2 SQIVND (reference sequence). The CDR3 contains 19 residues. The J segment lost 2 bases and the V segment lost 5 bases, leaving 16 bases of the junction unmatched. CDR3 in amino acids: CASSQPGTGAEPHTDTQYF. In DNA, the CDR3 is TGTGCCAGTAGTCAACCCGGGACAGGGGCCGAGCCCCACACAGATACGCAGTATTTT.

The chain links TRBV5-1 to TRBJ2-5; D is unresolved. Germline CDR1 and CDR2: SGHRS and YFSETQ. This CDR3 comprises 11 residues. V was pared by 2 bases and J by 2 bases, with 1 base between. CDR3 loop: CASSLQETQYF. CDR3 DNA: TGCGCCAGCAGCTTACAAGAGACCCAGTACTTC.

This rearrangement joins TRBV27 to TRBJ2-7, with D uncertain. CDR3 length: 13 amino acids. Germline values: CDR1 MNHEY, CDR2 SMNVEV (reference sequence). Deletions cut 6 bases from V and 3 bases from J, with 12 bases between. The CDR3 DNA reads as TGTGCCAGCAGCTTTGGTACCGGCTACGAGCAGTACTTC. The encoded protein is CASSFGTGYEQYF.

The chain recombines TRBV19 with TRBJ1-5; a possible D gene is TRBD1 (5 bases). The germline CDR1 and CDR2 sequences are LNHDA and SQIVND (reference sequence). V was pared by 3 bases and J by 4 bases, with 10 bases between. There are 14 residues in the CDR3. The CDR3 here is CASSITEGNQPQHF. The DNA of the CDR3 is TGTGCCAGTAGTATCACAGAGGGGAATCAGCCCCAGCATTTT.